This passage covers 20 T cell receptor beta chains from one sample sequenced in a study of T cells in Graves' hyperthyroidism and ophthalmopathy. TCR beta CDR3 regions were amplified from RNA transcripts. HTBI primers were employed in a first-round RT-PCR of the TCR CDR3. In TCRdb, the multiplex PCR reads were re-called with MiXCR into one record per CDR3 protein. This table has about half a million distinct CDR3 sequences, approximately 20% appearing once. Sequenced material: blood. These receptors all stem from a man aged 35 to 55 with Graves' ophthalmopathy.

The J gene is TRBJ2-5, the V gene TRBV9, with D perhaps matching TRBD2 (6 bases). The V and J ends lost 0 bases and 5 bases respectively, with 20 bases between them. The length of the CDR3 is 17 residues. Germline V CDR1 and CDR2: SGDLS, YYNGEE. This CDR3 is CASSVDVGRGTQETQYF. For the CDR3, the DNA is TGTGCCAGCAGCGTAGACGTCGGGCGGGGAACCCAGGAGACCCAGTACTTC.

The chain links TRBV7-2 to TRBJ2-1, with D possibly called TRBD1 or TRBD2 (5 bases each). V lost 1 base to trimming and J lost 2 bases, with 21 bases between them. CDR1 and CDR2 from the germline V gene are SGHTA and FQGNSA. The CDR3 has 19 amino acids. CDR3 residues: CASSLERGRRYATYNEQFF. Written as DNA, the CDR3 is TGTGCCAGCAGCTTAGAAAGGGGACGACGCTACGCCACCTACAATGAGCAGTTCTTC.

The CDR3: CASGEGRTGELFF. The CDR3 DNA follows: TGTGCCAGCGGCGAAGGGAGGACCGGGGAGCTGTTTTTT. The gene calls are TRBV6-2 or TRBV6-3 and TRBJ2-2; possibly TRBD2 for D (6 bases). Germline CDR1 MNHEY, CDR2 SVGEGT. Between the trimmed V and J ends, which lost 8 bases and 5 bases, there was a span of 12 bases. The CDR3 spans 13 residues.

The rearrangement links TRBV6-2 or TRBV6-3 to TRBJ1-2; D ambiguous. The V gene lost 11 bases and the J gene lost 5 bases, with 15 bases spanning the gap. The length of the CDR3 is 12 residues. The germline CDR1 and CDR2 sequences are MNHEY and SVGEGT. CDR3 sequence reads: CAGSSGWYGYTF. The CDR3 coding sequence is TGTGCCGGGTCAAGCGGATGGTATGGCTACACCTTC.

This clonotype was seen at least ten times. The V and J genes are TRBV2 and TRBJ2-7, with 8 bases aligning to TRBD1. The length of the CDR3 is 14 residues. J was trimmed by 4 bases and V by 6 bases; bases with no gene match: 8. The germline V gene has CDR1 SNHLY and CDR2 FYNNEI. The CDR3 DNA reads TGTGCCAGCAGCGGACAGGGTGGGCTTTACGAGCAGTACTTC. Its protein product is CASSGQGGLYEQYF.

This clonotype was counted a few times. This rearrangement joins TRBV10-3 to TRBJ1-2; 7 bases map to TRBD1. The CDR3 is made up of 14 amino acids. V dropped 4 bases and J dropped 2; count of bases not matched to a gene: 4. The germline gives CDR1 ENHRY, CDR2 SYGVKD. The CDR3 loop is CAISAPTGNYGYTF. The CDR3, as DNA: TGTGCCATCAGTGCTCCGACAGGGAACTATGGCTACACCTTC.

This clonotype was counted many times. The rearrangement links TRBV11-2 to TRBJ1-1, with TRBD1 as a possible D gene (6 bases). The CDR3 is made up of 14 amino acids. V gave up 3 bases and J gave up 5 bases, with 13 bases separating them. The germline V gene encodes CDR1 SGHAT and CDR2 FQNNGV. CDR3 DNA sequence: TGTGCCAGCAGCTTGGCCCCCAGGGGAACTGAAGCTTTCTTT. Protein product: CASSLAPRGTEAFF.

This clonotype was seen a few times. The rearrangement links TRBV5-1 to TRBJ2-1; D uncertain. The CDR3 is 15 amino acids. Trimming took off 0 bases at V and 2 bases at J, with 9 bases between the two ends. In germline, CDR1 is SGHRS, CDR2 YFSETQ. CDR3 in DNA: TGCGCCAGCAGCTTGGCACGAAGCACCTACAATGAGCAGTTCTTC. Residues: CASSLARSTYNEQFF. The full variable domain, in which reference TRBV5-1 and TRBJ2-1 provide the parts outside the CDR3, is KAGVTQTPRYLIKTRGQQVTLSCSPISGHRSVSWYQQTPGQGLQFLFEYFSETQRNKGNFPGRFSGRQFSNSRSEMNVSTLELGDSALYLCASSLARSTYNEQFFGPGTRLTVL.

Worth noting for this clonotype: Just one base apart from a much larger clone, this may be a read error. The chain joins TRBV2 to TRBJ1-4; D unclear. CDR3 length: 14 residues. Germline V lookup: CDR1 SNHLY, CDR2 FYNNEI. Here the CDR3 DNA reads TGTGCCAGCAGTGAATCTCCAGGAAATGAAGAACTGTTTTTT. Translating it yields CASSESPGNEELFF.

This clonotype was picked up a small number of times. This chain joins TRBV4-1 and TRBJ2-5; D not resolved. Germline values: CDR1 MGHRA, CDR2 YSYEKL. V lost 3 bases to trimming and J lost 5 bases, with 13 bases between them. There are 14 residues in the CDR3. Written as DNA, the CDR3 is TGCGCCAGCAGCCAGTACTCTAGGGATGAGACCCAGTACTTC. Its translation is CASSQYSRDETQYF.

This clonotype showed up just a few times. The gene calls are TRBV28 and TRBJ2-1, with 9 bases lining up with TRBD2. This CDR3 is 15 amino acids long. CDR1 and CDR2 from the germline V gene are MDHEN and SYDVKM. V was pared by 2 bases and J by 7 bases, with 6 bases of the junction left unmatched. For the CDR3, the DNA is TGTGCCAGCAGTTTAATTGGGCTAGCGGGAAATGAGCAGTTCTTC. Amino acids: CASSLIGLAGNEQFF.

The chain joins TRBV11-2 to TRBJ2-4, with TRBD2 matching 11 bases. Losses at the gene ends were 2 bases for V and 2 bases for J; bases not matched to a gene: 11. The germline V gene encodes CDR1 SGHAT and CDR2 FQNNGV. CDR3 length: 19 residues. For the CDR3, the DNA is TGTGCCAGCAGCTTACCTACTAGCGGGAGAGTCTCTTCCAAAAACATTCAGTACTTC. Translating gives CASSLPTSGRVSSKNIQYF.

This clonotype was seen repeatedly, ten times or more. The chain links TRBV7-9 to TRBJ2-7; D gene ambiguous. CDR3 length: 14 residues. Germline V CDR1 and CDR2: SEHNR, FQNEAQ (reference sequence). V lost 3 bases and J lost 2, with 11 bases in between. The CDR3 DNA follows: TGTGCCAGCAGCTTCGATTTTCCGACCTACGAGCAGTACTTC. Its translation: CASSFDFPTYEQYF.

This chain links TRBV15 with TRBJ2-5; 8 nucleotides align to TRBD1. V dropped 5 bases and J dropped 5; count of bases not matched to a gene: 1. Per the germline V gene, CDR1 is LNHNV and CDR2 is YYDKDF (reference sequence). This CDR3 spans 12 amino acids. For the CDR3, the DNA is TGTGCCACCAGCCACAGGGGGGAGACCCAGTACTTC. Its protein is CATSHRGETQYF. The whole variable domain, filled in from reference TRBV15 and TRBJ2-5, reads DAMVIQNPRYQVTQFGKPVTLSCSQTLNHNVMYWYQQKSSQAPKLLFHYYDKDFNNEADTPDNFQSRRPNTSFCFLDIRSPGLGDTAMYLCATSHRGETQYFGPGTRLLVL.

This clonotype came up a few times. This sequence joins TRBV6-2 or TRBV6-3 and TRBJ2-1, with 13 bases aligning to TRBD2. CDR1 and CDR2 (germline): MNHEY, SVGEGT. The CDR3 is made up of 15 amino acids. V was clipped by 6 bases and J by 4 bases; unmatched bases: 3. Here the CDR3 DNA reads TGTGCCAGCAGCGGACTAGCGGGGGCATACAATGAGCAGTTCTTC. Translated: CASSGLAGAYNEQFF.

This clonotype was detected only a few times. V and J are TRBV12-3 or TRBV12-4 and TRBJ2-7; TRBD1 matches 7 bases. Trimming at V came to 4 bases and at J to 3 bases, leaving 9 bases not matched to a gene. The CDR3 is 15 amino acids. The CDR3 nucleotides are TGTGCCAGCAGTTGGCAGGGGGTCGGAGGCTACGAGCAGTACTTC. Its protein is CASSWQGVGGYEQYF.

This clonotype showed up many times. In nucleotides, the CDR3 is TGCGCCAGCAGCTTGCCAGGGACAGGGGAAGCCGATACGCAGTATTTT. This translates into CASSLPGTGEADTQYF. The chain couples TRBV5-1 to TRBJ2-3; TRBD1 matches at 10 bases. Germline values: CDR1 SGHRS, CDR2 YFSETQ. V dropped 1 base and J dropped 6; count of bases not matched to a gene: 8. The CDR3 contains 16 residues.

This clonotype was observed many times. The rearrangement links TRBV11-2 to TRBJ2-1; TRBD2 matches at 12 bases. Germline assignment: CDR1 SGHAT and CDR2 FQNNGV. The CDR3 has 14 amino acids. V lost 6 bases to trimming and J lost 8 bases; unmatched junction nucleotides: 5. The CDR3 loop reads CASRTSGRGHEQFF. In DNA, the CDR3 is TGTGCCAGCAGGACTAGCGGGAGAGGGCATGAGCAGTTCTTC.

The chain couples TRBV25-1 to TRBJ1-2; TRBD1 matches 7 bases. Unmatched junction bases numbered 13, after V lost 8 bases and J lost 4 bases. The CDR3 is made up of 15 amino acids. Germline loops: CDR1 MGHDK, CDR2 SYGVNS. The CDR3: CASLGDRASGYGYTF. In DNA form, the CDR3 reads TGTGCCAGCCTCGGCGACAGGGCGAGTGGCTATGGCTACACCTTC.

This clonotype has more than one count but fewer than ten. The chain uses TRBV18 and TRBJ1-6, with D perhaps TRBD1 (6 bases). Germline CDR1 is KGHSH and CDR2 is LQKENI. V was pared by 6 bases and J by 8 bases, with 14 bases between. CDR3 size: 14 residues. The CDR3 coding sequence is TGTGCCAGCTCTCCAACGGGGGCGGATTCACCCCTCCACTTT. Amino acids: CASSPTGADSPLHF.